This TCR beta chain was identified in a study of T cell responses to AZD1222 COVID-19 vaccine. Study-wide findings and caveats: At baseline, seropositivity was found in only 5 to 7 AZD1222 recipients.

As concerns this clone: Its antigen is unknown.

Using immunoSEQ multiplex PCR, the repertoire was profiled, and TCRdb retains in-frame clones only, with some absent. Altogether about 82,000 clones are present, about four fifths being singletons, with the ten largest covering about 1.3%. Losses at the gene ends were 2 bases for V and 0 bases for J; bases not matched to a gene: 7. Per the germline V gene, CDR1 is SGHTA and CDR2 is FQGNSA. The CDR3 covers 16 residues. This receptor was taken from an adult who received the AZD1222 COVID-19 vaccine. The starting material was peripheral blood, obtained 28 days after the second AZD1222 dose. This chain links TRBV7-2 with TRBJ2-7; 7 bases line up with TRBD1. The CDR3 nucleotides are TGTGCCAGCAGCTTAAGAGGGGGCCGTAGCTCCTACGAGCAGTACTTC. It codes for CASSLRGGRSSYEQYF. Full variable domain (remainder filled in from reference TRBV7-2 and TRBJ2-7): GAGVSQSPSNKVTEKGKDVELRCDPISGHTALYWYRQSLGQGLEFLIYFQGNSAPDKSGLPSDRFSAERTGGSVSTLTIQRTQQEDSAVYLCASSLRGGRSSYEQYFGPGTRLTVT.